This TCR beta chain was found in a study of PD-1 blockade in classical Hodgkin lymphoma. In the study overall: Intravenous nivolumab at 3 mg/kg was given to patients every 2 weeks.

The V end was cut by 6 bases, the J end by 6 bases, with 15 bases between. Germline V gene lookup returns CDR1 MDHEN and CDR2 SYDVKM. The CDR3 consists of 13 residues. Whole-study results and caveats: Newly diagnosed patients had baseline TCR diversity that was reportedly lower than that of healthy donors. There was a significant rise in CD4+ TCR diversity by C4D1, with no such rise for CD8+.

A word on this clone: As yet, its antigen is unknown.

The method was immunoSEQ multiplex PCR; TCRdb's version includes in-frame clones alone and lacks a portion of them. The table has approximately 43,000 clones, around 87% seen once. Exposure to brentuximab vedotin varied, and each patient had relapsed following autologous stem cell transplantation. Patients showed best responses of complete response, partial response or progressive disease. The J gene is TRBJ2-7, the V gene TRBV28; tentatively, D is TRBD1 (5 bases). This clonotype was obtained from a human donor with classical Hodgkin lymphoma. The sequencing used peripheral blood mononuclear cells (PBMCs), collected before the second cycle of nivolumab. The CDR3 DNA is TGTGCCAGCAGAGGGCCAGGGATTGGCGAGCAGTACTTC. Its protein is CASRGPGIGEQYF.